Described below is a single T cell receptor (beta chain) sequence and its context. The PCR made use of 60 Vbeta and 13 Jbeta primers. Assay used: immunoSEQ multiplex PCR; TCRdb lists only in-frame clones, some missing. The repertoire holds 150,000 to 200,000 clones, with roughly three quarters as singletons. CDR1 is LNHDA, CDR2 SQIVND, per germline (reference sequence). Trimming cost V 2 bases and J 1 base, with 11 bases left between them. This CDR3 is built from 15 residues. This entry belongs to a study of cytomegalovirus exposure and HLA in healthy donors. The sequenced sample consisted of PBMCs. V is TRBV19 and J is TRBJ1-1, with D perhaps TRBD1 (5 bases). This TCR derives from a man aged 40-49 years in good health and CMV-seropositive. The CDR3 DNA reads TGTGCCAGTAGTATACCGGGACTGACGAACACTGAAGCTTTCTTT. Its translation: CASSIPGLTNTEAFF.